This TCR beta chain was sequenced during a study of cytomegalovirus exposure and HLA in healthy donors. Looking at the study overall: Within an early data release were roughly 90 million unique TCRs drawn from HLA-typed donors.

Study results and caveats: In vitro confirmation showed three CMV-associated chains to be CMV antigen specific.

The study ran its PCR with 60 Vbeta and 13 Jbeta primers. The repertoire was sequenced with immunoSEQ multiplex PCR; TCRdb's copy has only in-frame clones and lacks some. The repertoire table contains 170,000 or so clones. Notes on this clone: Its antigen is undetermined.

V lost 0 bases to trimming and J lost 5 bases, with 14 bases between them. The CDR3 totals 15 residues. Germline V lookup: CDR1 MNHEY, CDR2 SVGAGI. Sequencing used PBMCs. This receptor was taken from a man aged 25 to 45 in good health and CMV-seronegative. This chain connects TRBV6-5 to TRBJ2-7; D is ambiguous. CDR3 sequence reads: CASSYSRLVRHEQYF. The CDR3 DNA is TGTGCCAGCAGTTACTCGAGGCTGGTGAGGCACGAGCAGTACTTC.